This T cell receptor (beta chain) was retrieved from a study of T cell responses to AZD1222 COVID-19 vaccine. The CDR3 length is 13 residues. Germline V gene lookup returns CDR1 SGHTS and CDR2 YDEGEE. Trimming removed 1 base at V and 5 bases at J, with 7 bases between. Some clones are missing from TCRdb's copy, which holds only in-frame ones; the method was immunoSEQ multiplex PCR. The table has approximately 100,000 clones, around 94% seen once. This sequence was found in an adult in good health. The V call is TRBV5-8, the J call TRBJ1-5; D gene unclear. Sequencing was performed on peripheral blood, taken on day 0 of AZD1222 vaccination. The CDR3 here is CASSLTRDQPQHF. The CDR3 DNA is TGTGCCAGCAGCTTGACTAGGGATCAGCCCCAGCATTTT.